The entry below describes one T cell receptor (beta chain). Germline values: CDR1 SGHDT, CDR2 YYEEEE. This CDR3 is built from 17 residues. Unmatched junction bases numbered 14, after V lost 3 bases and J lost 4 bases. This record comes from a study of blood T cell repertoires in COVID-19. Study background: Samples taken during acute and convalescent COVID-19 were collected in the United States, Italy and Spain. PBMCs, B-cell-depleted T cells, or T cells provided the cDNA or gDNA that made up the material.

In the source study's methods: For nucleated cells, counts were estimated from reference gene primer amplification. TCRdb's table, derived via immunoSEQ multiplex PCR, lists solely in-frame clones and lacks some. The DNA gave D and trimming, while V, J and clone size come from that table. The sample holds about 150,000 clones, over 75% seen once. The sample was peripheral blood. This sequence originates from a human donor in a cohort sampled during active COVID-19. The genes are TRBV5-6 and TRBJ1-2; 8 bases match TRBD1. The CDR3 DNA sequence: TGTGCCAGCAGCTCTTTTCTCGATGAGGGGACAGGCTATGGCTACACCTTC. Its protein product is CASSSFLDEGTGYGYTF. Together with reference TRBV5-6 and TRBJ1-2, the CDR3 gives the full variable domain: DAGVTQSPTHLIKTRGQQVTLRCSPKSGHDTVSWYQQALGQGPQFIFQYYEEEERQRGNFPDRFSGHQFPNYSSELNVNALLLGDSALYLCASSSFLDEGTGYGYTFGSGTRLTVV.